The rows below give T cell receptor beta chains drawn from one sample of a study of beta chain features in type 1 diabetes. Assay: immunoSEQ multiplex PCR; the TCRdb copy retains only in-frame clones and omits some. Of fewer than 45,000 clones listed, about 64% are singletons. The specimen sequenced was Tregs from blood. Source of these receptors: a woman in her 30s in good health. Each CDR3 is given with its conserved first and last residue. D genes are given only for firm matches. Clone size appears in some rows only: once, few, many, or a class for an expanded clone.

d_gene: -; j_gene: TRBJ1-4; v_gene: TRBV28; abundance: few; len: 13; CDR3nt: TGTGCCAGCACGTTGAGAGCTAATGAAAAACTGTTTTTT; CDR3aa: CASTLRANEKLFF
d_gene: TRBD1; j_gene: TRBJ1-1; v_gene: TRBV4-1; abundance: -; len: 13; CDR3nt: TGCGCCAGCAGCCAAGGGACAGGGACTGAAGCTTTCTTT; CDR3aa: CASSQGTGTEAFF
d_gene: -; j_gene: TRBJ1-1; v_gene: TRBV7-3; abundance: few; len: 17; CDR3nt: TGTGCCAGCAGCCACGACAGACTTGGGGGGGTGAACACTGAAGCTTTCTTT; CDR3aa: CASSHDRLGGVNTEAFF
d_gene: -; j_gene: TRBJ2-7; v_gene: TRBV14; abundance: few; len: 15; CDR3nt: TGTGCCAGCAGCCCGGTGACAGTATCCTCAGGCGAGCAGTACTTC; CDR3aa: CASSPVTVSSGEQYF
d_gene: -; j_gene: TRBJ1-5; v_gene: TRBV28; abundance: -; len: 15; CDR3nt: TGTGCCAGCAGCCAAGGGGGGGGTAGCAATCAGCCCCAGCATTTT; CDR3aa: CASSQGGGSNQPQHF
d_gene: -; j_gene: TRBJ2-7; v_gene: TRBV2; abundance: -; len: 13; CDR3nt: TGTGCCAGCAGAAAGGACGGGACCTACGAGCAGTACTTC; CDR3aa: CASRKDGTYEQYF
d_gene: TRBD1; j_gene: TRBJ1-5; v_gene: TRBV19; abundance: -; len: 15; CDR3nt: TGTGCCAGTAGTATGGAAGGGGGCCTAGATCAGCCCCAGCATTTT; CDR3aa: CASSMEGGLDQPQHF
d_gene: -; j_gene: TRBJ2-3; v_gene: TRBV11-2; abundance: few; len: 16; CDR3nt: TGTGCCAGCAGCGATACACCCCAGCGGGTCACAGATACGCAGTATTTT; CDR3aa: CASSDTPQRVTDTQYF
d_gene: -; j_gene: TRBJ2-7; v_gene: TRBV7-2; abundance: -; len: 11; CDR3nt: TGTGCCAGCAGCTCACTCTACGAGCAGTACTTC; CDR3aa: CASSSLYEQYF
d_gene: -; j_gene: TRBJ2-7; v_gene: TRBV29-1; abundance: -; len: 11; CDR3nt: TGCAGCGTTGTTACTTACTACGAGCAGTACTTC; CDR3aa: CSVVTYYEQYF
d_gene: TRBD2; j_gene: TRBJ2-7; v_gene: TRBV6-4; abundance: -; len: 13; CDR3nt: TGTGCCAGCAGTGACGCCGCGGGGGGGATTCAGTACTTC; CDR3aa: CASSDAAGGIQYF
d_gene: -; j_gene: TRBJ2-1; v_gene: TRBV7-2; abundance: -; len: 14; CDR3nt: TGTGCCAGCAGCTCGCCGGAGTTCTACAATGAGCAGTTCTTC; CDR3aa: CASSSPEFYNEQFF
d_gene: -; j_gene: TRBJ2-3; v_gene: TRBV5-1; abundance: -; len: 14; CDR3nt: TGCGCCAGCAGCCCCGGTAGATGGACAGATACGCAGTATTTT; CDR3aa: CASSPGRWTDTQYF
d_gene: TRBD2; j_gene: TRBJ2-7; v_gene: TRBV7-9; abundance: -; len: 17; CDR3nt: TGTGCCAGCAGCTTAGTGGGACTAGCGGATAGCTCCTACGAGCAGTACTTC; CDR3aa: CASSLVGLADSSYEQYF
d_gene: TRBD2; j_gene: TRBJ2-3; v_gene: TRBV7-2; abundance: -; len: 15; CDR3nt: TGTGCCAGCAGCGCCCGGACTAGCGGGTTGAATACGCAGTATTTT; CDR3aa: CASSARTSGLNTQYF
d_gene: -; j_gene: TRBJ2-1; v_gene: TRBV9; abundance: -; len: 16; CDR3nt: TGTGCCAGCAGCCCCCTGGGGGGAGAGGGGTACAATGAGCAGTTCTTC; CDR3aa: CASSPLGGEGYNEQFF